Below, 14 T cell receptor beta chains from the same sample are listed, as sequenced in a study of metastatic and nonmetastatic thyroid tumors. All patients reached thyroid surgery having received no treatment beforehand. TCRdb reanalyzed the PCR reads with MiXCR. The repertoire consists of 15,000 to 20,000 clones, with 13% occurring once and the leading ten covering approximately 30%. Sequenced sample: blood. The source of these receptors is a female donor with papillary thyroid cancer or a benign thyroid nodule (not recorded which). Some clones in this sample may be carry-over from other donors' samples.

The gene calls are TRBV4-2 and TRBJ1-1, with 8 bases aligning to TRBD1. Germline CDR1 reads LGHNA; CDR2 reads YNFKEQ. J lost 3 bases, V lost 1 base, and 4 bases had no gene match. This CDR3 spans 15 amino acids. The CDR3 loop is CASSQGTGSHTEAFF. The CDR3 nucleotides are TGTGCCAGCAGCCAAGGGACAGGGTCGCACACTGAAGCTTTCTTT.

This clone turned up a few times. The chain uses TRBV6-1 and TRBJ1-2; D remains ambiguous. The CDR3 runs to 14 residues. V was trimmed by 4 bases and J by 4 bases, leaving 13 bases between them. Germline V CDR1 and CDR2: MNHNS, SASEGT. The CDR3: CASSARLYSYGYTF. The CDR3 bases are TGTGCCAGCAGTGCCCGACTGTATAGCTATGGCTACACCTTC.

Judged by abundance, this clone is medium-sized (0.01 to 0.1%). The CDR3 loop reads CASRRTGTGNTGELFF. The DNA for the CDR3 is TGTGCCAGCAGACGGACCGGGACGGGGAACACCGGGGAGCTGTTTTTT. This rearrangement joins TRBV12-3 or TRBV12-4 to TRBJ2-2; the D call may be TRBD1 or TRBD2 (5 bases each). V was shortened by 6 bases and J by 1 base, with 15 bases between the two germline ends. The CDR3 is 16 residues long.

This clone was recorded many times. The J gene is TRBJ1-1, the V gene TRBV5-4; no clear D gene. Germline V gives CDR1 SGHNT, CDR2 YYREEE (reference sequence). This CDR3 has 13 residues. The V and J ends lost 1 base and 0 bases respectively, with 4 bases between them. For the CDR3, the DNA is TGTGCCAGCAGCTTGATCATGAACACTGAAGCTTTCTTT. This codes for CASSLIMNTEAFF.

The chain joins TRBV2 to TRBJ2-1, with D perhaps assigned TRBD1 or TRBD2 (6 bases each). The germline gives CDR1 SNHLY, CDR2 FYNNEI. V dropped 1 base and J dropped 2 bases, with 12 bases sitting between them. The CDR3 length is 16 residues. The CDR3 nucleotides read TGTGCCAGCAGTGAAGGGGTGAGGGGGGCCTACAATGAGCAGTTCTTC. It codes for CASSEGVRGAYNEQFF.

This clone has only a few counts. The rearrangement uses TRBV10-1 and TRBJ2-7, with D perhaps TRBD1 (5 bases). Per germline, CDR1 WNHNN and CDR2 SYGVQD (reference sequence). Trimming took 3 bases from V and 10 from J, leaving 13 bases between them. The CDR3 covers 12 residues. The CDR3 sequence: CASSEGVHHQYF. CDR3 in DNA: TGCGCCAGCAGTGAAGGGGTCCACCATCAGTACTTC.

The chain links TRBV6-5 to TRBJ2-7; 7 nucleotides align to TRBD1. There are 13 residues in the CDR3. The trim removed 2 bases at V and 7 bases at J, leaving 5 bases unmatched. CDR1 and CDR2 from the germline V gene are MNHEY and SVGAGI. CDR3 protein: CASSYPYRGEQYF. The CDR3 nucleotides read TGTGCCAGCAGTTACCCCTACAGGGGTGAGCAGTACTTC.

As to this clone: This may arise from a read error, as a much more abundant clone is one base away. The V call is TRBV9, the J call TRBJ2-5; TRBD2 matches at 7 bases. CDR3 size: 15 residues. Germline CDR1 is SGDLS and CDR2 is YYNGEE. The chain's CDR3 is CASIVGPAGQETQYF. In nucleotides, the CDR3 is TGTGCCAGCATCGTAGGTCCAGCGGGACAAGAGACCCAGTACTTC.

This clone has more than one count but fewer than ten. A single base separates this from a much larger clone, so it may be a read error. V and J are TRBV6-1 and TRBJ1-5; no clear D gene. CDR3 length: 15 residues. Germline lookup yields CDR1 MNHNS and CDR2 SASEGT. The CDR3 loop reads CASSFAFPSNQLQHF. The CDR3, as DNA: TGTGCCAGCAGTTTCGCGTTCCCTAGCAATCAGCTCCAGCATTTT.

As for this clone: A read error may produce the germline difference seen at one junction end. The V and J genes are TRBV6-1 and TRBJ1-6; 7 bases fit TRBD1. The CDR3 totals 17 residues. CDR1 and CDR2 (germline): MNHNS, SASEGT. The CDR3, as DNA: TGTGCCAGCAGTGAACACCGGGACAGTAAAAATAATTCACCCATCCACTTT. Its protein product is CASSEHRDSKNNSPIHF.

This clone appeared many times. The chain uses TRBV18 and TRBJ2-3; D not certain. The CDR3 has 13 amino acids. V lost 3 bases and J 3 bases, leaving 7 bases between the germline ends. The germline V gene has CDR1 KGHSH and CDR2 LQKENI. This chain's CDR3 is CASSPGSTDTQYF. CDR3 nucleotide sequence: TGTGCCAGCTCACCGGGCTCAACAGATACGCAGTATTTT.

This clone showed up many times. Here the CDR3 reads CASSLGYRSDIDEQFF. CDR3 DNA: TGTGCCAGCAGCTTAGGATATAGGTCTGACATCGATGAGCAGTTCTTC. The chain joins TRBV7-6 to TRBJ2-1; D is undetermined. This CDR3 contains 16 residues. CDR1 and CDR2 (germline): SGHVS, FNYEAQ. The ends were cut back, 1 base at V and 8 bases at J, with 18 bases in the middle.

Of note for this clone: The germline gene is not matched at one end of the junction; a read error may be the cause. The CDR3 reads CARSPGTDQPQDF. CDR3 DNA: TGTGCCAGAAGTCCGGGGACAGATCAGCCCCAGGATTTT. The chain recombines TRBV25-1 with TRBJ1-5, with 7 bases lining up with TRBD1. CDR1 MGHDK and CDR2 SYGVNS come from the germline V gene. The CDR3 runs to 13 residues.

In this sample, this clone is medium-sized. The V and J genes are TRBV6-5 and TRBJ2-2; TRBD2 matches at 8 bases. V gave up 0 bases and J gave up 5 bases; unmatched junction bases: 11. CDR1 is MNHEY and CDR2 is SVGAGI in the germline V gene. The length of the CDR3 is 18 residues. CDR3 in amino acids: CASSYSLVTGGQTGELFF. The CDR3 DNA is TGTGCCAGCAGTTACTCATTAGTAACGGGGGGGCAAACCGGGGAGCTGTTTTTT.